This T cell receptor beta chain was sequenced in a study of CD8 T cells in Susac syndrome. Roughly 0.45 to 1 ug RNA was reverse transcribed with random hexamers. TCRdb re-analysed the immunoSEQ multiplex PCR reads in MiXCR, keeping a single row per CDR3 protein. The sample holds about 100,000 distinct CDR3 sequences, around 96% seen once. The specimen sequenced was CD8+ T cells from PBMCs. This clonotype was sampled from a human donor with Susac syndrome.

The CDR3 protein is CASSQQPSGGGADTQYF. The DNA of the CDR3 is TGTGCCAGCAGCCAACAGCCAAGCGGGGGAGGGGCAGATACGCAGTATTTT. V usage is TRBV3-1 and J usage is TRBJ2-3; 8 bases are a match to TRBD2. The length of the CDR3 is 17 residues. V gave up 2 bases and J gave up 4 bases; unmatched junction bases: 11. Germline CDR1 reads LGHDT; CDR2 reads YNNKEL (reference sequence).